This TCR beta chain was profiled in a study of CD8+ T cells in alopecia areata. Study at large: Treated patients swallowed 5 to 10 mg of oral tofacitinib twice daily. Whole-study results and caveats: Sequences from scalp samples also cover resident alphabeta T cells of normal skin.

Extraction and reverse transcription of RNA yielded cDNA as the sequencing template. The assay was immunoSEQ multiplex PCR, and TCRdb's table has in-frame clones only and misses some. This sample carries 150,000 to 200,000 clones, 59% of them seen once, and the ten largest clones take about 15%. This clone was seen only a few times. The antigen is undetermined. The source material was CD4+ T cells sorted from blood, sampled at week 0. This TCR was sampled from a human donor with alopecia areata.

The CDR3 loop is CAGAGNDEKLFF. The CDR3 DNA follows: TGTGCCGGGGCGGGGAACGATGAAAAACTGTTTTTT. The chain links TRBV7-9 to TRBJ1-4; a possible D gene is TRBD1 (5 bases). CDR1 and CDR2 (germline): SEHNR, FQNEAQ (reference sequence). Trimming took 11 bases from V and 6 from J, leaving 13 bases between them. This CDR3 has 12 residues.